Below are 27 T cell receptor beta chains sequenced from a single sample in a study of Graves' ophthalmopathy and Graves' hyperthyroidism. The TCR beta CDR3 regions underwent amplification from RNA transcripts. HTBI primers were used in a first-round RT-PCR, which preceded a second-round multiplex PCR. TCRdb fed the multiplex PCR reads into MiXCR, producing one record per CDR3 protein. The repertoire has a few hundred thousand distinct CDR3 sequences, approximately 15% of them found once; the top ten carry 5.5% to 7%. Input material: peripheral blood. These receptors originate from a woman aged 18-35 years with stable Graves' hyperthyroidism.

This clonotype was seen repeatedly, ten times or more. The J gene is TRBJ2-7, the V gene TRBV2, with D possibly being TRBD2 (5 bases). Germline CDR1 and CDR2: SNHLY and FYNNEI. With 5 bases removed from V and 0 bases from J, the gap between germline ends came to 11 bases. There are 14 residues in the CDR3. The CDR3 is CASSPHLASYEQYF. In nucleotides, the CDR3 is TGTGCCAGCAGTCCACATCTAGCCTCCTACGAGCAGTACTTC.

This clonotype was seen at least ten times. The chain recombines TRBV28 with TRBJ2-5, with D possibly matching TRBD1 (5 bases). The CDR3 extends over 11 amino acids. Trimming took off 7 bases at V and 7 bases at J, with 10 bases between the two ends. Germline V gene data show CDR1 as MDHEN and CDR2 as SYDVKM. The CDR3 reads CASTRGRTQYF. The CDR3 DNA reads TGTGCCAGCACAAGGGGTCGGACCCAGTACTTC. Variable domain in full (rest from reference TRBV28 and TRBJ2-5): DVKVTQSSRYLVKRTGEKVFLECVQDMDHENMFWYRQDPGLGLRLIYFSYDVKMKEKGDIPEGYSVSREKKERFSLILESASTNQTSMYLCASTRGRTQYFGPGTRLLVL.

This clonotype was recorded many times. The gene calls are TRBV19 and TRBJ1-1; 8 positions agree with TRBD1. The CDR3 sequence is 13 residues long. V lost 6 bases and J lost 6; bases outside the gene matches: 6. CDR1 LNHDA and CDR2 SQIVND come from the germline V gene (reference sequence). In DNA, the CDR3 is TGTGCCAGTAGGGACAGGGACCCCTCTGAAGCTTTCTTT. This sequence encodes CASRDRDPSEAFF.

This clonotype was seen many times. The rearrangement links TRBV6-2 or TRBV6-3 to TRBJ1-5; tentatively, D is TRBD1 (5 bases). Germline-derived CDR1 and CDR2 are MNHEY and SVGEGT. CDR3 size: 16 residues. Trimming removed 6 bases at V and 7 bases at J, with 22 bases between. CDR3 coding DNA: TGTGCCAGCAGACGAAATCTCCCGACGGGGGGGCAGCCCCAGCATTTT. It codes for CASRRNLPTGGQPQHF.

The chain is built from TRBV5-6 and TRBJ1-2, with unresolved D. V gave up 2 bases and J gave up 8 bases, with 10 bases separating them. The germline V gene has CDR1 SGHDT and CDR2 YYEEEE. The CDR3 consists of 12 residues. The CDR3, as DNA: TGTGCCAGCAGCTTACGTTTAAGCGGCTACACCTTC. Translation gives CASSLRLSGYTF.

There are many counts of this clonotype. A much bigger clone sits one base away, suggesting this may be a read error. CDR3 loop: CASRANKQDSKDGHTF. In DNA form, the CDR3 reads TGTGCCAGCAGGGCAAATAAACAGGACAGCAAGGATGGCCACACCTTC. The rearrangement joins TRBV12-3 or TRBV12-4 to TRBJ1-2; tentative D call: TRBD1 (6 bases). The CDR3 extends over 16 amino acids.

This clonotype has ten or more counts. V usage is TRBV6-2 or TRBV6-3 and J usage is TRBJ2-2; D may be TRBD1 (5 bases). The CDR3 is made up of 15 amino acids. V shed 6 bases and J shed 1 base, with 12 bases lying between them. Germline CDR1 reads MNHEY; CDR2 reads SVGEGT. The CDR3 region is CASRGYQGNTGELFF. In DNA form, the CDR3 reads TGTGCCAGCAGGGGGTACCAGGGGAACACCGGGGAGCTGTTTTTT.

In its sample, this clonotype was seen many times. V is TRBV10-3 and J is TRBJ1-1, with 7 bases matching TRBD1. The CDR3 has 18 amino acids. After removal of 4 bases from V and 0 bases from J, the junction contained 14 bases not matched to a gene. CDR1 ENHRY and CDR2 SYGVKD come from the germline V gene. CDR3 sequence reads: CAISATQGIASMNTEAFF. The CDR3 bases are TGTGCCATCAGTGCAACACAGGGGATAGCGTCCATGAACACTGAAGCTTTCTTT.

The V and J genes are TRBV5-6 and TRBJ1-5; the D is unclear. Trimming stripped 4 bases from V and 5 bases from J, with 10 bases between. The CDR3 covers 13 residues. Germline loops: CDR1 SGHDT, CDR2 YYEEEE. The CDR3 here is CASSEGPHQPQHF. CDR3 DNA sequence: TGTGCCAGCAGCGAAGGGCCCCATCAGCCCCAGCATTTT.

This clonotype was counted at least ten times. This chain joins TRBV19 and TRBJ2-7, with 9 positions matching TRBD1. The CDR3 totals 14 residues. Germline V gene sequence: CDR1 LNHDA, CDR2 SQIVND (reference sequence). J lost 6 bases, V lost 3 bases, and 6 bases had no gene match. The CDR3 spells CASSMGQGSPEQYF. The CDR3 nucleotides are TGTGCCAGTAGTATGGGACAGGGCTCCCCCGAGCAGTACTTC.

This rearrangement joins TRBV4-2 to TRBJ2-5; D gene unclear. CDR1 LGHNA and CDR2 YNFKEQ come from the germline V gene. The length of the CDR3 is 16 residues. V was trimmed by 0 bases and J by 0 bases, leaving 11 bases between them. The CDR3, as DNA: TGTGCCAGCAGCCAAGATTGGTTGCAGTACCAAGAGACCCAGTACTTC. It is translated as CASSQDWLQYQETQYF.

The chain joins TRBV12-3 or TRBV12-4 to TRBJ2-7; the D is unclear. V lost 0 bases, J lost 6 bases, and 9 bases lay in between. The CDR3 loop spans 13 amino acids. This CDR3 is CASSLAALSEQYF. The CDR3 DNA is TGTGCCAGCAGTTTAGCGGCTCTGAGCGAGCAGTACTTC.

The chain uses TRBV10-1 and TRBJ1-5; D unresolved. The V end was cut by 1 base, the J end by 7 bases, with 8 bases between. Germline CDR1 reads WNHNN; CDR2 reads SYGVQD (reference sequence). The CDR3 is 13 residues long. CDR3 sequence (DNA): TGCGCCAGCAGTGAGTTCTCCGAGCAGCCCCAGCATTTT. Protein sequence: CASSEFSEQPQHF.

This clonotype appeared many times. CDR3 region: CATRQGSITYGYTF. DNA for the CDR3: TGTGCCACCCGACAGGGAAGTATTACTTATGGCTACACCTTC. The J gene is TRBJ1-2, the V gene TRBV19; 7 nucleotides agree with TRBD1. This CDR3 has 14 amino acids. Germline CDR1 and CDR2: LNHDA and SQIVND (reference sequence). The ends lost 10 bases at V and 5 bases at J; junction bases unmatched: 13. The whole variable domain, remainder taken from reference TRBV19 and TRBJ1-2, is DGGITQSPKYLFRKEGQNVTLSCEQNLNHDAMYWYRQDPGQGLRLIYYSQIVNDFQKGDIAEGYSVSREKKESFPLTVTSAQKNPTAFYLCATRQGSITYGYTFGSGTRLTVV.

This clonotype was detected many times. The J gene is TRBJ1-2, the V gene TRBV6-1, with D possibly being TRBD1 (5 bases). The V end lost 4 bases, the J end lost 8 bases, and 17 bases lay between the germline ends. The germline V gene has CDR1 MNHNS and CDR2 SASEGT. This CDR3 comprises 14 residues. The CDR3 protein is CASSVPGPVVGYTF. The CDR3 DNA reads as TGTGCCAGCAGTGTTCCGGGGCCCGTAGTCGGCTACACCTTC.

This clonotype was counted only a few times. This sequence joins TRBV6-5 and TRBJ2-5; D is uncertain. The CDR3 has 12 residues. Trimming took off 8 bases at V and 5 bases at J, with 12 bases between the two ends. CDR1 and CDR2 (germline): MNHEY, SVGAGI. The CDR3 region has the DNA TGTGCCAGCCTCGAGGTGTGGGAGACCCAGTACTTC. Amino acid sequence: CASLEVWETQYF.

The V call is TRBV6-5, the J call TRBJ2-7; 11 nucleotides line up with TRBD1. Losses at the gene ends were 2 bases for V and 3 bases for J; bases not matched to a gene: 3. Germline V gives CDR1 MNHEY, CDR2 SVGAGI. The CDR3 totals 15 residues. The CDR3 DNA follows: TGTGCCAGCAGTTACCCGGGACAGGGGGGCTACGAGCAGTACTTC. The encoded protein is CASSYPGQGGYEQYF.

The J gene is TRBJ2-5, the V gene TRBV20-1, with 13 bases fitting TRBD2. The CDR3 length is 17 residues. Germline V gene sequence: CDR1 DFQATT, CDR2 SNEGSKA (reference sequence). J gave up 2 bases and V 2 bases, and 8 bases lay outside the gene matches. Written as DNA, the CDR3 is TGCAGTGCTAGAAAGACTAGCGGGGGGATGGGGCAAGAGACCCAGTACTTC. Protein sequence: CSARKTSGGMGQETQYF.

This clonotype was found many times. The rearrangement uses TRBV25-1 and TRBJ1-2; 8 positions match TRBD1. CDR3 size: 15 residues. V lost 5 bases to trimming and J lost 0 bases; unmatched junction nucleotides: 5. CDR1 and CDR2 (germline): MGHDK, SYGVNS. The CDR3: CASSTGTGSNYGYTF. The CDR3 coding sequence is TGTGCCAGCAGTACAGGGACAGGCTCTAACTATGGCTACACCTTC.

CDR3 protein: CASSYSIGRGDYGYTF. In DNA form, the CDR3 reads TGTGCCAGCAGTTACTCGATAGGGCGCGGGGACTATGGCTACACCTTC. V usage is TRBV6-2 or TRBV6-3 and J usage is TRBJ1-2; D not resolved. Trimming shortened V by 0 bases and J by 3 bases, and 14 bases separated the two germline ends. The CDR3 loop spans 16 amino acids. From germline, CDR1 is MNHEY and CDR2 SVGEGT.

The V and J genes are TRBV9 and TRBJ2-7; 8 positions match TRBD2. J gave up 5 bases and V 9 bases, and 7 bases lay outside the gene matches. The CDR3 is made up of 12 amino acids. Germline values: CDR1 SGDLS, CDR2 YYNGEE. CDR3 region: CATGRDVDEQYF. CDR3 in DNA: TGTGCCACCGGGAGGGACGTAGACGAGCAGTACTTC.

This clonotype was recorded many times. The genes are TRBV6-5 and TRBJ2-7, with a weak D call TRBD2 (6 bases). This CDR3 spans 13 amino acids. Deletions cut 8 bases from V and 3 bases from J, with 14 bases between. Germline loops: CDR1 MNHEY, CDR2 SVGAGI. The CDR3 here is CASCRGWVYEQYF. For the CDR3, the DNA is TGTGCCAGCTGTCGGGGGTGGGTCTACGAGCAGTACTTC.

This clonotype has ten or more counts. This chain's CDR3 is CASSPTGKVSYEQYF. Written as DNA, the CDR3 is TGTGCCAGCAGTCCGACAGGGAAAGTCTCCTACGAGCAGTACTTC. The V and J genes are TRBV6-1 and TRBJ2-7; TRBD1 agrees at 7 bases. Germline V gene data show CDR1 as MNHNS and CDR2 as SASEGT. This CDR3 contains 15 residues. Trimming took 5 bases from V and 0 from J; bases not matched to a gene: 7.

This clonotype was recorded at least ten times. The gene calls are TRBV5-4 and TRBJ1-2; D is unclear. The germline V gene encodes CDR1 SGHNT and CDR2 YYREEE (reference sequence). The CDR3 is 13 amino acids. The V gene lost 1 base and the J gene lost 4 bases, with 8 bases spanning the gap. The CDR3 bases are TGTGCCAGCAGCTTGCCTCGGACCTATGGCTACACCTTC. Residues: CASSLPRTYGYTF.

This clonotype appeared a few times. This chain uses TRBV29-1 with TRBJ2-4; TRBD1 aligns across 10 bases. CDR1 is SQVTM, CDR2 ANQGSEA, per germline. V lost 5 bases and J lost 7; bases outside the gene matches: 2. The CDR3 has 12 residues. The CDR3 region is CSVSGQGNIQYF. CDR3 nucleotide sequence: TGCAGCGTTTCGGGACAGGGGAACATTCAGTACTTC.

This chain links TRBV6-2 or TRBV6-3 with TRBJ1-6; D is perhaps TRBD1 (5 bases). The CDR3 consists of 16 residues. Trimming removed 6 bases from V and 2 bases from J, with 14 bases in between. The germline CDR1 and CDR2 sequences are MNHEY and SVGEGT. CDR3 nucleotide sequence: TGTGCCAGCAGCGCCAGAGGGGAAGCCTATAATTCACCCCTCCACTTT. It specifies CASSARGEAYNSPLHF.

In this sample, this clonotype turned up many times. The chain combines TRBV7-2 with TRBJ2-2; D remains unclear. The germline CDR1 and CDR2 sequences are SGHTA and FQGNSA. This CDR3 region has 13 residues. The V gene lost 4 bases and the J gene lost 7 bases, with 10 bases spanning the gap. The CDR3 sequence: CASSSTIGGELFF. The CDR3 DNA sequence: TGTGCCAGCAGCTCTACCATTGGCGGGGAGCTGTTTTTT.